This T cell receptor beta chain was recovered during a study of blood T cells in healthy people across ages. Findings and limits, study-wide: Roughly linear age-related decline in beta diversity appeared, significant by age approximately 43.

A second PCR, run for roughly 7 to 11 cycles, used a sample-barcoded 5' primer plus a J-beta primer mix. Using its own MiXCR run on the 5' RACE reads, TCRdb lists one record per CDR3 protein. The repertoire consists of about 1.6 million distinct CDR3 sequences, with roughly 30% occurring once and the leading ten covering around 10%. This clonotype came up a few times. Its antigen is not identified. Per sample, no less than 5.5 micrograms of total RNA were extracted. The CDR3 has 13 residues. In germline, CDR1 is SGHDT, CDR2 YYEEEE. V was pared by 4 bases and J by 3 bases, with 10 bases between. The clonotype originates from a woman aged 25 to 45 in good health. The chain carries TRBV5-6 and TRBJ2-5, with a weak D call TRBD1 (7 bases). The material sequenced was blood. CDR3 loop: CASSGGTEETQYF. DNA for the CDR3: TGTGCCAGCAGCGGAGGGACAGAAGAGACCCAGTACTTC.